The 16 T cell receptor beta chains below all came from one sample that was sequenced in a study of long-term antiretroviral therapy in people with HIV. Researchers report immunoSEQ v3.0 was run at survey level. TCRdb's copy holds only in-frame clones and misses some; the assay was immunoSEQ multiplex PCR. Among around 40,000 clones listed, roughly 90% were seen once. This specimen was unsorted PBMCs, taken just before starting antiretroviral therapy. These receptors were collected from a woman between 18 and 29 years old with HIV.

The chain carries TRBV10-1 and TRBJ2-1, with a possible D match to TRBD2 (5 bases). This CDR3 has 15 residues. Germline CDR1 and CDR2: WNHNN and SYGVQD (reference sequence). V was pared by 2 bases and J by 5 bases, with 13 bases between. This CDR3 is CASSETLTRNNEQFF. Here the CDR3 DNA reads TGCGCCAGCAGTGAGACCCTTACTAGGAACAATGAGCAGTTCTTC.

The chain uses TRBV7-9 and TRBJ1-2, with TRBD1 identical over 9 bases. J was trimmed by 0 bases and V by 1 base; bases with no gene match: 6. Germline CDR1 and CDR2: SEHNR and FQNEAQ (reference sequence). The CDR3 sequence is 17 residues long. CDR3 loop: CASSLVRGTGSNYGYTF. The CDR3 nucleotides read TGTGCCAGCAGCTTAGTTCGGGGGACAGGGTCTAACTATGGCTACACCTTC.

The chain is built from TRBV19 and TRBJ2-1, with 9 bases lining up with TRBD1. The CDR3 is 14 amino acids. Unmatched junction bases numbered 8, after V lost 6 bases and J lost 8 bases. The germline V gene has CDR1 LNHDA and CDR2 SQIVND (reference sequence). CDR3 in amino acids: CASSTRDRDYEQFF. The CDR3 bases are TGTGCCAGTAGCACCCGGGACAGGGATTATGAGCAGTTCTTC.

CDR3 DNA sequence: TGTGCCACCAGCAGTACAGGGGGCGCATTTTCCGGGGAGCTGTTTTTT. This codes for CATSSTGGAFSGELFF. The chain combines TRBV15 with TRBJ2-2, with 9 bases that match TRBD1. The CDR3 is made up of 16 amino acids. Trimming cost V 3 bases and J 6 bases; bases outside gene matches: 8. Germline V lookup: CDR1 LNHNV, CDR2 YYDKDF (reference sequence).

This chain joins TRBV7-8 and TRBJ2-7; D possibly matches TRBD1 or TRBD2 (5 bases each). Germline V gene lookup returns CDR1 SGHVS and CDR2 FQNEAQ. With 1 base removed from V and 7 bases from J, the gap between germline ends came to 23 bases. The CDR3 consists of 17 residues. In nucleotides, the CDR3 is TGTGCCAGCAGCTTAGAGGTCAGGGAGCGAACTACGGTAGAGCAGTACTTC. The encoded protein is CASSLEVRERTTVEQYF.

The gene calls are TRBV11-2 and TRBJ2-5, with 7 positions matching TRBD2. Trimming cost V 2 bases and J 3 bases; bases outside gene matches: 12. Germline assignment: CDR1 SGHAT and CDR2 FQNNGV. The CDR3 sequence is 17 residues long. CDR3 sequence: CASSLQVGTTKEETQYF. CDR3 nucleotides: TGTGCCAGCAGCTTACAGGTTGGGACTACAAAGGAAGAGACCCAGTACTTC.

The chain combines TRBV6-5 with TRBJ2-2; 10 nucleotides agree with TRBD2. The length of the CDR3 is 16 residues. CDR1 and CDR2 from the germline V gene are MNHEY and SVGAGI. J was trimmed by 5 bases and V by 0 bases; bases with no gene match: 3. CDR3 in amino acids: CASSYSTSGPTGELFF. The CDR3 DNA reads as TGTGCCAGCAGTTACTCGACTAGCGGGCCTACCGGGGAGCTGTTTTTT.

V and J are TRBV7-8 and TRBJ2-1, with 11 nucleotides matching TRBD2. Germline loops: CDR1 SGHVS, CDR2 FQNEAQ. J was trimmed by 1 base and V by 3 bases; bases with no gene match: 14. This CDR3 comprises 20 residues. The CDR3 sequence: CASSLLQRSSGRKSYNEQFF. CDR3 in DNA: TGTGCCAGCAGCTTGCTACAACGTTCTAGCGGGAGGAAGTCCTACAATGAGCAGTTCTTC.

Only one count was recorded for this clone. The gene calls are TRBV19 and TRBJ1-5; D is possibly TRBD1 (5 bases). Germline-derived CDR1 and CDR2 are LNHDA and SQIVND (reference sequence). The CDR3 loop spans 17 amino acids. The V end lost 6 bases, the J end lost 2 bases, and 20 bases lay between the germline ends. CDR3 bases: TGTGCCAGTAGAATCCAAGGGGCAACTGGGGGCAATCAGCCCCAGCATTTT. It is translated as CASRIQGATGGNQPQHF. Using reference TRBV19 and TRBJ1-5 for the parts outside the CDR3, the full variable domain is DGGITQSPKYLFRKEGQNVTLSCEQNLNHDAMYWYRQDPGQGLRLIYYSQIVNDFQKGDIAEGYSVSREKKESFPLTVTSAQKNPTAFYLCASRIQGATGGNQPQHFGDGTRLSIL.

The rearrangement uses TRBV7-2 and TRBJ2-7; TRBD1 or TRBD2 may be the D gene (5 bases each). The ends were cut back, 5 bases at V and 2 bases at J, with 7 bases in the middle. The CDR3 is 12 amino acids. The V gene's germline CDR1 is SGHTA and CDR2 FQGNSA. CDR3 DNA: TGTGCCAGCAGCCAGGGACCCTACGAGCAGTACTTC. Amino acids: CASSQGPYEQYF.

This sequence joins TRBV10-2 and TRBJ2-5; no definite D call. CDR1 and CDR2 (germline): WSHSY, SAAADI. Trimming stripped 2 bases from V and 1 base from J, with 5 bases between. This CDR3 contains 13 residues. The CDR3 reads CASSEGFQETQYF. The CDR3 DNA reads as TGCGCCAGCAGTGAGGGTTTCCAAGAGACCCAGTACTTC.

This clone was seen a handful of times. This rearrangement joins TRBV11-3 to TRBJ2-1; 10 bases are shared with TRBD1. The CDR3 totals 14 residues. Germline V gives CDR1 SGHNT, CDR2 YENEEA. V was clipped by 3 bases and J by 12 bases; unmatched bases: 8. CDR3 coding DNA: TGTGCCAGCAGCTTTAGCCGGACAGGGGGAAGGCAGTTCTTC. It codes for CASSFSRTGGRQFF.

The chain links TRBV6-1 to TRBJ2-4; 7 bases agree with TRBD2. There are 16 residues in the CDR3. Germline values: CDR1 MNHNS, CDR2 SASEGT. V gave up 3 bases and J gave up 0 bases; unmatched junction bases: 5. CDR3 region: CASSDLSGVAKNIQYF. CDR3 sequence (DNA): TGTGCCAGCAGTGACCTAAGCGGGGTAGCCAAAAACATTCAGTACTTC.

This chain connects TRBV5-1 to TRBJ2-7; D gene uncertain. Germline CDR1 is SGHRS and CDR2 is YFSETQ. V dropped 2 bases and J dropped 2 bases, with 14 bases sitting between them. The CDR3 sequence is 15 residues long. The CDR3: CASSFERHITYEQYF. The DNA for the CDR3 is TGCGCCAGCAGCTTCGAGAGACACATTACCTACGAGCAGTACTTC.

The chain couples TRBV9 to TRBJ2-7, with TRBD2 identical over 16 bases. CDR1 SGDLS and CDR2 YYNGEE come from the germline V gene. This CDR3 has 18 amino acids. Losses at the gene ends were 0 bases for V and 3 bases for J; bases not matched to a gene: 6. The CDR3 DNA is TGTGCCAGCAGCGTAGAAGAGGGACTAGCGGGAGGGCTCTACGAGCAGTACTTC. Translating it yields CASSVEEGLAGGLYEQYF.

The chain has TRBV28 and TRBJ2-3; TRBD2 matches 8 bases. Germline CDR1 MDHEN, CDR2 SYDVKM. The J segment lost 0 bases and the V segment lost 8 bases, leaving 7 bases of the junction unmatched. This CDR3 is 15 amino acids long. For the CDR3, the DNA is TGTGCCAGCCCCCCGGGAGGGGGGAGCACAGATACGCAGTATTTT. It is translated as CASPPGGGSTDTQYF.